The entry below gives a single TCR beta chain sequence along with its context. Its specificity is unknown. The data derive from a study of cytomegalovirus exposure and HLA in healthy donors. This CDR3 has 14 amino acids. V lost 5 bases and J lost 6, with 17 bases in between. The germline gives CDR1 LGHNT, CDR2 FRNRAP. The PCR employed 60 Vbeta primers together with 13 Jbeta primers. Using immunoSEQ multiplex PCR, the repertoire was profiled, and TCRdb retains in-frame clones only, with some absent. The repertoire has over 150,000 clones, about three quarters of them found once; the top ten carry approximately 3%. Overall study results and limits: There were reportedly fewer N-insertions in an Asian-associated ancestry cluster than the roughly 670-donor mean, in a later analysis. In an earlier analysis, productive rearrangement rates for most beta V segments clustered near 87% or 30%.

This TCR was recovered from a woman in her 30s in good health and CMV-seronegative. What was sequenced was PBMCs. The chain is built from TRBV12-5 and TRBJ2-7; the D is unclear. Here the CDR3 reads CASGPDRTELEQYF. Written as DNA, the CDR3 is TGTGCTAGTGGTCCTGACCGTACAGAACTCGAGCAGTACTTC.